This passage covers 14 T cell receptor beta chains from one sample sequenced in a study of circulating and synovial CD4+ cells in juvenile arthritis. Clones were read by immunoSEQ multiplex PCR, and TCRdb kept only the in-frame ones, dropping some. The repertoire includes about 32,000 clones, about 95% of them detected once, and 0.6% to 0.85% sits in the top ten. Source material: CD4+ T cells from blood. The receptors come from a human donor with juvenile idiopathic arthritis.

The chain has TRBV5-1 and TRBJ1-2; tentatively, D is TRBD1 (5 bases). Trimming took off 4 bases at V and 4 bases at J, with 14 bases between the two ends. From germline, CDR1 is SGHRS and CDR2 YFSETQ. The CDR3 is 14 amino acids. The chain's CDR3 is CASSVEGEGYGYTF. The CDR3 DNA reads TGCGCCAGCAGCGTCGAAGGGGAAGGCTATGGCTACACCTTC.

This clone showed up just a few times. The CDR3 reads CASRARKATNEKLFF. The CDR3 DNA sequence: TGTGCCAGTAGAGCGAGAAAGGCAACTAATGAAAAACTGTTTTTT. The rearrangement uses TRBV19 and TRBJ1-4; D not resolved. This CDR3 spans 15 amino acids. Trimming pared 6 bases from V and 0 bases from J, leaving 11 bases between. The germline V gene has CDR1 LNHDA and CDR2 SQIVND (reference sequence). The entire variable domain, with the rest obtained from reference TRBV19 and TRBJ1-4, is as follows: DGGITQSPKYLFRKEGQNVTLSCEQNLNHDAMYWYRQDPGQGLRLIYYSQIVNDFQKGDIAEGYSVSREKKESFPLTVTSAQKNPTAFYLCASRARKATNEKLFFGSGTQLSVL.

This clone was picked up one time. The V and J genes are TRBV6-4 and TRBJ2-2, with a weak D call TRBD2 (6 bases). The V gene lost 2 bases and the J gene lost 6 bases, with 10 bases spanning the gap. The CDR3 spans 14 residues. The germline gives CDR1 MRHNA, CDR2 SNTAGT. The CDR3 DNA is TGTGCCAGCAGTGACGAGGAGGGCGCCGGGGAGCTGTTTTTT. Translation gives CASSDEEGAGELFF.

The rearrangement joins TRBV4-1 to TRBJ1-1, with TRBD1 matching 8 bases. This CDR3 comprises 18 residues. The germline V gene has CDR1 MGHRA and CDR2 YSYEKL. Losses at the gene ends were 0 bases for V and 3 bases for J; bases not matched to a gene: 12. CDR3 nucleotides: TGCGCCAGCAGCCAAGACGGGAACAGGGGGAATCGGGACACTGAAGCTTTCTTT. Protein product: CASSQDGNRGNRDTEAFF.

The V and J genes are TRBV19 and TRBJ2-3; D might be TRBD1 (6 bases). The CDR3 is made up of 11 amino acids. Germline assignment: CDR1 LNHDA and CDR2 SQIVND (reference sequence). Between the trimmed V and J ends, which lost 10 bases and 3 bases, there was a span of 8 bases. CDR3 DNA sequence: TGTGCCACTACAGGGACAGATACGCAGTATTTT. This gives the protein CATTGTDTQYF. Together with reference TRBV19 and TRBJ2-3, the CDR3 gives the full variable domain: DGGITQSPKYLFRKEGQNVTLSCEQNLNHDAMYWYRQDPGQGLRLIYYSQIVNDFQKGDIAEGYSVSREKKESFPLTVTSAQKNPTAFYLCATTGTDTQYFGPGTRLTVL.

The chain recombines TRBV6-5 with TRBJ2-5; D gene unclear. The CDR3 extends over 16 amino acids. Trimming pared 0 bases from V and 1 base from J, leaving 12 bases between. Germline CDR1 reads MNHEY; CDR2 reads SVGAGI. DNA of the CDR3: TGTGCCAGCAGTTACTCCCACTTTAGAGTCCAAGAGACCCAGTACTTC. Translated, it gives CASSYSHFRVQETQYF.

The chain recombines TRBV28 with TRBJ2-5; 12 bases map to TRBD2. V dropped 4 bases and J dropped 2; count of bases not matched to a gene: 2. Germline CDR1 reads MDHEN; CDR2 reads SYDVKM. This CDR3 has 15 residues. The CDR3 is CASSSGLAGQETQYF. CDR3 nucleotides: TGTGCCAGCAGTTCCGGACTAGCGGGACAAGAGACCCAGTACTTC. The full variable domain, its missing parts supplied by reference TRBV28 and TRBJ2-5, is DVKVTQSSRYLVKRTGEKVFLECVQDMDHENMFWYRQDPGLGLRLIYFSYDVKMKEKGDIPEGYSVSREKKERFSLILESASTNQTSMYLCASSSGLAGQETQYFGPGTRLLVL.

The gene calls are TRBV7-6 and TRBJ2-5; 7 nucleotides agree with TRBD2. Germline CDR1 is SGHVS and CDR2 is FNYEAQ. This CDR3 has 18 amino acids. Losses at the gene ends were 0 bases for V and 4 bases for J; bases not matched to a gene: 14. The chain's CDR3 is CASSLARLADYPRETQYF. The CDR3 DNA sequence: TGTGCCAGCAGCTTAGCGCGGCTAGCGGACTACCCCAGAGAGACCCAGTACTTC.

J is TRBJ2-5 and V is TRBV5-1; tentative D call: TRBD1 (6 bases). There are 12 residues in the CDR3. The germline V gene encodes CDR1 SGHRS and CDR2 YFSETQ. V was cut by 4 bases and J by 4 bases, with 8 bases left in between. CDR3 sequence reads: CASSRDTETQYF. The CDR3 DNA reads TGCGCCAGCAGCCGGGACACAGAGACCCAGTACTTC.

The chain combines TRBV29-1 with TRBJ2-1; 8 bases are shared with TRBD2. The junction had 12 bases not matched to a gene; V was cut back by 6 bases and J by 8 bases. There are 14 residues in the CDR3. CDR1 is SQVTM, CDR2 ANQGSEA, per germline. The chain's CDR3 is CSVAPDLAGYEQFF. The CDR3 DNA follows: TGCAGCGTCGCGCCGGACCTAGCGGGTTATGAGCAGTTCTTC.

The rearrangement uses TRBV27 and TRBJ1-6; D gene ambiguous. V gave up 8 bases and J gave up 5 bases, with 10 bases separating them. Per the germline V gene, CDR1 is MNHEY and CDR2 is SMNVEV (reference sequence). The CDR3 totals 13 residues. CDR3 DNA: TGTGCCAGCGGAGAGGTTAATAATTCACCCCTCCACTTT. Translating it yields CASGEVNNSPLHF.

CDR3 protein: CASSPSARENTGELFF. CDR3 DNA sequence: TGTGCCAGCAGCCCCTCGGCGCGGGAGAACACCGGGGAGCTGTTTTTT. This chain joins TRBV4-2 and TRBJ2-2; maybe TRBD2 (6 bases). V was trimmed by 4 bases and J by 1 base, leaving 13 bases between them. Germline V lookup: CDR1 LGHNA, CDR2 YNFKEQ. The CDR3 runs 16 residues.

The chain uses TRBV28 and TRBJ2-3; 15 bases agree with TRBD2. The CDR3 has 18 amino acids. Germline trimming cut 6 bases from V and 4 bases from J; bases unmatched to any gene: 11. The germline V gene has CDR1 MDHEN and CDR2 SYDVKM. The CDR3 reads CASSLLRTSGRAPDTQYF. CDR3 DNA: TGTGCCAGCAGCCTCCTAAGGACTAGCGGGAGGGCCCCAGATACGCAGTATTTT. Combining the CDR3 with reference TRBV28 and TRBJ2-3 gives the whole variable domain DVKVTQSSRYLVKRTGEKVFLECVQDMDHENMFWYRQDPGLGLRLIYFSYDVKMKEKGDIPEGYSVSREKKERFSLILESASTNQTSMYLCASSLLRTSGRAPDTQYFGPGTRLTVL.

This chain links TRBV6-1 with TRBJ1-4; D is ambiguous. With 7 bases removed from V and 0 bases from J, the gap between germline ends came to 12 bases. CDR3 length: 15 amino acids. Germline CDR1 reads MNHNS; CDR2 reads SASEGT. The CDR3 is CASKNGLATNEKLFF. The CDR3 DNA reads TGTGCCAGCAAAAATGGCCTAGCAACTAATGAAAAACTGTTTTTT.